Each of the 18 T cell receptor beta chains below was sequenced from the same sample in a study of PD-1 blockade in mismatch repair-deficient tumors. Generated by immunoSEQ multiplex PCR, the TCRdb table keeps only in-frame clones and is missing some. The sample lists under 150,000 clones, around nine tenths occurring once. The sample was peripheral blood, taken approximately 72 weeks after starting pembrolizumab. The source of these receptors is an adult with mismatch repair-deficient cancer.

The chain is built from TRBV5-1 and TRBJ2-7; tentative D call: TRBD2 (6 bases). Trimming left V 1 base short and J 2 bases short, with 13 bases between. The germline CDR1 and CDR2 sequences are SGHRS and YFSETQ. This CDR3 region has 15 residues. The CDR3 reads CASSLTGSPTYEQYF. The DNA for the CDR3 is TGCGCCAGCAGCTTGACCGGGAGCCCTACCTACGAGCAGTACTTC.

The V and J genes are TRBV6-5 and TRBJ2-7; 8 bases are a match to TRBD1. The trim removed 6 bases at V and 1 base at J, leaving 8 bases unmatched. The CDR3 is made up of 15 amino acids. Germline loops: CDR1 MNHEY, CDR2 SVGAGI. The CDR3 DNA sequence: TGTGCCAGCAGCCCGGACAGGGCACTATCCTACGAGCAGTACTTC. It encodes CASSPDRALSYEQYF.

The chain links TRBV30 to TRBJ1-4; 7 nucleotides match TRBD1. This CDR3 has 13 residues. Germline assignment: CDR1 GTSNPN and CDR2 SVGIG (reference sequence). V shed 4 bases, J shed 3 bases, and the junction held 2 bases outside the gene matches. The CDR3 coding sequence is TGTGCCTGGAACAGGGGCTCTAATGAAAAACTGTTTTTT. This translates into CAWNRGSNEKLFF.

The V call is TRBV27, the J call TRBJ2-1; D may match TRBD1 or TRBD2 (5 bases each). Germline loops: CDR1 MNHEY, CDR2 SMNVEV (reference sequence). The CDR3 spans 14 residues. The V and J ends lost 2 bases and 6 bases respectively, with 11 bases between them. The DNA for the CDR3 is TGTGCCAGCAGTTTAGGATATGGGGGCAATGAGCAGTTCTTC. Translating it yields CASSLGYGGNEQFF.

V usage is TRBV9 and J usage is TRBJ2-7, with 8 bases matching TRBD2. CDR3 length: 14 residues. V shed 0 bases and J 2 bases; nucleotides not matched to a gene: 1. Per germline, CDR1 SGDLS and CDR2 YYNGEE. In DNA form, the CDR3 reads TGTGCCAGCAGCGTAGCGGGAGGGCCCTACGAGCAGTACTTC. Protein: CASSVAGGPYEQYF.

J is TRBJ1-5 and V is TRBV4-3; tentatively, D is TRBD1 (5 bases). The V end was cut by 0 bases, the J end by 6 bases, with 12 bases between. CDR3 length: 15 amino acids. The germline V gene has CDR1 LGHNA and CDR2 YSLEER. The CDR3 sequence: CASSQDGGVGQPQHF. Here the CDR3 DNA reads TGCGCCAGCAGCCAAGATGGGGGGGTCGGTCAGCCCCAGCATTTT.

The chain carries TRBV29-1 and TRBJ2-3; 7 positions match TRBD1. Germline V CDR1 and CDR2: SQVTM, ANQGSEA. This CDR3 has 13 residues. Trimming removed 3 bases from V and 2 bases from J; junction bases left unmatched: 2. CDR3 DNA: TGCAGCGTTGAGACAGGGTCCACAGATACGCAGTATTTT. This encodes CSVETGSTDTQYF.

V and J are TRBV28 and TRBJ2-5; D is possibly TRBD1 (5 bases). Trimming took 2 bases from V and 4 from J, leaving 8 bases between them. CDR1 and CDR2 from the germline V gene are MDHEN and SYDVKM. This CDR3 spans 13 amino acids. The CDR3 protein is CASSLAGRETQYF. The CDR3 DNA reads TGTGCCAGCAGTTTAGCAGGGCGAGAGACCCAGTACTTC.

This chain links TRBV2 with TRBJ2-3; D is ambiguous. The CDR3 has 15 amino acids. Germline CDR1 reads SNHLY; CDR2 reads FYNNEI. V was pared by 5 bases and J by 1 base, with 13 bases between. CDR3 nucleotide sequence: TGTGCCAGCAGTCCAAACCTTCGGGGCACAGATACGCAGTATTTT. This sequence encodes CASSPNLRGTDTQYF. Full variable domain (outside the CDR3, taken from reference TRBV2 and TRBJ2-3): EPEVTQTPSHQVTQMGQEVILRCVPISNHLYFYWYRQILGQKVEFLVSFYNNEISEKSEIFDDQFSVERPDGSNFTLKIRSTKLEDSAMYFCASSPNLRGTDTQYFGPGTRLTVL.

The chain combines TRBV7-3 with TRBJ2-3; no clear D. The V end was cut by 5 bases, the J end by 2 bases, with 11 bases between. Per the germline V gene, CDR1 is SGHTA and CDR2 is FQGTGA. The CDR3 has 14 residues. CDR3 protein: CASSLSTLTDTQYF. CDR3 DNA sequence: TGTGCCAGCAGCCTTAGCACTCTCACAGATACGCAGTATTTT.

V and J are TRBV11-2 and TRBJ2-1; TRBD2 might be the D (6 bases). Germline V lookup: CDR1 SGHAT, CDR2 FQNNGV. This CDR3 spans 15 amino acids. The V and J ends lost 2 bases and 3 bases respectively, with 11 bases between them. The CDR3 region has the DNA TGTGCCAGCAGCTTAAGTGGGAGGTACTACAATGAGCAGTTCTTC. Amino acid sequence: CASSLSGRYYNEQFF.

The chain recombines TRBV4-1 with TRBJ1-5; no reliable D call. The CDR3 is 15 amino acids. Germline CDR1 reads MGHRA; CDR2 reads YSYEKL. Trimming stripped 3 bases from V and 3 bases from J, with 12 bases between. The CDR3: CASSQGPLTNQPQHF. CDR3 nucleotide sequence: TGCGCCAGCAGCCAGGGTCCACTTACCAATCAGCCCCAGCATTTT.

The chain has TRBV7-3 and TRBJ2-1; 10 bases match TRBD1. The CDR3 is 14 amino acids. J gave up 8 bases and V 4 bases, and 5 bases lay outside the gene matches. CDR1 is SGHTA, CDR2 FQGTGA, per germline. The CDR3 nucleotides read TGTGCCAGCAGCTGGGGACAGGGGAGGGATGAGCAGTTCTTC. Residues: CASSWGQGRDEQFF.

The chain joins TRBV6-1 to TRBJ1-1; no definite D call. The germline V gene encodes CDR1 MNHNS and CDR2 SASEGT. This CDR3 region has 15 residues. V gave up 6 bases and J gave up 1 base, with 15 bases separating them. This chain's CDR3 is CASRVDARPNTEAFF. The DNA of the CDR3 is TGTGCCAGCAGAGTCGACGCGCGTCCGAACACTGAAGCTTTCTTT.

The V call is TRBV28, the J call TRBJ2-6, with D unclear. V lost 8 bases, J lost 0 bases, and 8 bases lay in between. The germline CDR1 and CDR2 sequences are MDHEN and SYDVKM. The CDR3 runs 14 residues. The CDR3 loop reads CASHPTSGANVLTF. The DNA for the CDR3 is TGTGCCAGCCACCCAACCTCTGGGGCCAACGTCCTGACTTTC.

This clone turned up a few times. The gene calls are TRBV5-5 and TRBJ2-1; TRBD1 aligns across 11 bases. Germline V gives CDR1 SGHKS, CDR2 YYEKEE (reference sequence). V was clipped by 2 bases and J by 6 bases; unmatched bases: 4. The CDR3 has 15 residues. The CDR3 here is CASSFFGQGANEQFF. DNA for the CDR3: TGTGCCAGCAGCTTTTTCGGACAGGGGGCCAATGAGCAGTTCTTC.

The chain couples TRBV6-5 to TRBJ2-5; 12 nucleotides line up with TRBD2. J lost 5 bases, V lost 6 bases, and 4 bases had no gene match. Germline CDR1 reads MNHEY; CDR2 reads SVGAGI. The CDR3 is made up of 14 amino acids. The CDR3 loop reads CASSASGRGETQYF. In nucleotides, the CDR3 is TGTGCCAGCAGCGCTAGCGGGAGGGGTGAGACCCAGTACTTC.

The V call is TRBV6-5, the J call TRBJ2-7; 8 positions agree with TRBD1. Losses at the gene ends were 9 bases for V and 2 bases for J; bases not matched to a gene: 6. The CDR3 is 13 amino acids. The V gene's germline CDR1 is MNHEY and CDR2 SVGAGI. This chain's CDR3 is CASAGTGTYEQYF. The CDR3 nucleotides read TGTGCCAGTGCCGGGACAGGTACCTACGAGCAGTACTTC.